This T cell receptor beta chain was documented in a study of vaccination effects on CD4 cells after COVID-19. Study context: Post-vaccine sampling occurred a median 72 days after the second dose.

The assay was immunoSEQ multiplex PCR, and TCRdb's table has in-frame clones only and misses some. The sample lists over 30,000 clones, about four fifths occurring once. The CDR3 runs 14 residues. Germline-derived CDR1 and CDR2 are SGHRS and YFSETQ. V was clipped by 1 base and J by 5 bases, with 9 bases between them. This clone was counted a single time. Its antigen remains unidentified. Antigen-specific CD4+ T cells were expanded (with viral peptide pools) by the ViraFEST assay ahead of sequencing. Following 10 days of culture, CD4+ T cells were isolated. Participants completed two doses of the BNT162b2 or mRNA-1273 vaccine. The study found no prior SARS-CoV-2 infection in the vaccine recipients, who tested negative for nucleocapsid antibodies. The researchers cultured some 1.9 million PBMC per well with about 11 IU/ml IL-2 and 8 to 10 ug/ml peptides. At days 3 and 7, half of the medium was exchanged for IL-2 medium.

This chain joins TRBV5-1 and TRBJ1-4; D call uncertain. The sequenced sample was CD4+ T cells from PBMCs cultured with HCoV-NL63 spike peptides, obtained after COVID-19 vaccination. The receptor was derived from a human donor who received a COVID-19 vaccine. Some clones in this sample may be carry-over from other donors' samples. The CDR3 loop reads CASSLQASNEKLFF. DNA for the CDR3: TGCGCCAGCAGCTTGCAGGCTTCGAATGAAAAACTGTTTTTT. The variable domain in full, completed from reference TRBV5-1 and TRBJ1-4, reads KAGVTQTPRYLIKTRGQQVTLSCSPISGHRSVSWYQQTPGQGLQFLFEYFSETQRNKGNFPGRFSGRQFSNSRSEMNVSTLELGDSALYLCASSLQASNEKLFFGSGTQLSVL.